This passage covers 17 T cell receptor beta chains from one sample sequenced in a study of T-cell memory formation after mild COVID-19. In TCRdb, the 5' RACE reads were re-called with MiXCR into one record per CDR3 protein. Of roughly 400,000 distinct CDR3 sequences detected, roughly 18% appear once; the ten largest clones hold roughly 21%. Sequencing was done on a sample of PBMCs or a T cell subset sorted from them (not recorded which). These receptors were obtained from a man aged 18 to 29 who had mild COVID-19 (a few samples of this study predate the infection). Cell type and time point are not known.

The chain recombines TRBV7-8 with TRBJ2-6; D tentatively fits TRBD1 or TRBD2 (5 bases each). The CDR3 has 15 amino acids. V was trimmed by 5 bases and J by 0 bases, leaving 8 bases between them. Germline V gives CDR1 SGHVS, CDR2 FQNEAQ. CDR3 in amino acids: CASSGTRSGANVLTF. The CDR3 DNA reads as TGTGCCAGCAGCGGGACCCGCTCTGGGGCCAACGTCCTGACTTTC.

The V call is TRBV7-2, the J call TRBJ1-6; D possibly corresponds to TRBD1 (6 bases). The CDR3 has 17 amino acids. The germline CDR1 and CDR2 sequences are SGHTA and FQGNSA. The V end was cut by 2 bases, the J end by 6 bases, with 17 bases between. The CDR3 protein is CASSLKGGGQGNSPLHF. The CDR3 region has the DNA TGTGCCAGCAGCTTAAAGGGAGGGGGTCAGGGTAATTCACCCCTCCACTTT.

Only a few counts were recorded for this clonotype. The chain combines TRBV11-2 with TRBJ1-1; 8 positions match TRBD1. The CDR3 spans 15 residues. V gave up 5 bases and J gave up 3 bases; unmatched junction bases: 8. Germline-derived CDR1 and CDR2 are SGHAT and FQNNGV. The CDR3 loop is CASSGSGGAYTEAFF. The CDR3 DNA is TGTGCCAGCAGCGGATCAGGGGGCGCTTACACTGAAGCTTTCTTT.

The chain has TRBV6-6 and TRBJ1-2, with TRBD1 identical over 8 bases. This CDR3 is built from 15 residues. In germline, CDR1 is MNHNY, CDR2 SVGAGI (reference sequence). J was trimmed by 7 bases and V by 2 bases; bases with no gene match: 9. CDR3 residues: CASSYAAQGAGGYTF. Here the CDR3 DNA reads TGTGCCAGCAGTTACGCGGCTCAGGGGGCTGGTGGCTACACCTTC.

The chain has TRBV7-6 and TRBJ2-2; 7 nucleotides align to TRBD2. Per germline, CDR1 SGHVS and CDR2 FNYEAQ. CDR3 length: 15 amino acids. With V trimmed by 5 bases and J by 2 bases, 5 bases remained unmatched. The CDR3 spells CASSPGGLNTGELFF. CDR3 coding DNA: TGTGCCAGCAGCCCGGGGGGACTAAACACCGGGGAGCTGTTTTTT.

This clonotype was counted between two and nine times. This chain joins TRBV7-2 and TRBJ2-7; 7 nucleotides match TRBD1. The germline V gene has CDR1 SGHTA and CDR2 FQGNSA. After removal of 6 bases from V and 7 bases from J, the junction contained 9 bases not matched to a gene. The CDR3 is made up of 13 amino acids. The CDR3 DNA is TGTGCCAGCAGTTCAGAGACAGGGCGGGAGCAGTACTTC. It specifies CASSSETGREQYF.

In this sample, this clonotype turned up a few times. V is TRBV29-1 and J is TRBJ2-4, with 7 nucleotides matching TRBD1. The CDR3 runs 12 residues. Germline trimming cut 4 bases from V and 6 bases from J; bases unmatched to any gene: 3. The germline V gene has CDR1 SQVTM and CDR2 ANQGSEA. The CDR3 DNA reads TGCAGCGTTGGGGACAGACCAAACATTCAGTACTTC. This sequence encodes CSVGDRPNIQYF.

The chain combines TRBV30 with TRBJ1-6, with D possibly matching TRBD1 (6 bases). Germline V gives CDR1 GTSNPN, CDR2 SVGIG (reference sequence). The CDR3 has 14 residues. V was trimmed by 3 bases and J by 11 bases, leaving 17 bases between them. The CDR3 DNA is TGTGCCTGGAGCCGGGGGCAAAAGGGGACACCCCTCCACTTT. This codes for CAWSRGQKGTPLHF.

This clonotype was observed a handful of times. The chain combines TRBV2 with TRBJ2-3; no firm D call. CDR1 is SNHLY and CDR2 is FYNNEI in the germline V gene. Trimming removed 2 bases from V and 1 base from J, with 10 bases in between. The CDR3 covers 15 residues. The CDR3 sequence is CASSEQAFGTDTQYF. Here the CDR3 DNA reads TGTGCCAGCAGTGAACAGGCGTTCGGCACAGATACGCAGTATTTT.

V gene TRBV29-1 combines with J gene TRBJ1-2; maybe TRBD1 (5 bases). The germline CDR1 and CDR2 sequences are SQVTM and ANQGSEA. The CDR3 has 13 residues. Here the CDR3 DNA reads TGCACCATTGGGACGGGCGGACCCTATGGCTACACCTTC. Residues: CTIGTGGPYGYTF.

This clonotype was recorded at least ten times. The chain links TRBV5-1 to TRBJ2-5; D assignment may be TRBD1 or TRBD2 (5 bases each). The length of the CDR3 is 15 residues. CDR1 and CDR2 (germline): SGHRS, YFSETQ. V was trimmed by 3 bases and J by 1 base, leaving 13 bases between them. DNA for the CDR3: TGCGCCAGCAGCTCGGTGGTTGGGGGCCAAGAGACCCAGTACTTC. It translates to CASSSVVGGQETQYF.

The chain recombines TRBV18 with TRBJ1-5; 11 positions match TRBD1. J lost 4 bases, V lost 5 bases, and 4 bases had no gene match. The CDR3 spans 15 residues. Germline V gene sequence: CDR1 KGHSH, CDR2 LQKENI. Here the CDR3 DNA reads TGTGCCAGCTCAGGACAGGGGGCCTCTAATCAGCCCCAGCATTTT. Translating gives CASSGQGASNQPQHF.

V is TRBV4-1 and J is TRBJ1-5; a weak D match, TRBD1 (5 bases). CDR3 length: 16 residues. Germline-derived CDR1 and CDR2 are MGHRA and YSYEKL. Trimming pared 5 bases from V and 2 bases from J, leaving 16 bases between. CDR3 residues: CASSVGGVGRNQPQHF. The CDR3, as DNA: TGCGCCAGCAGCGTTGGGGGGGTCGGTCGCAATCAGCCCCAGCATTTT.

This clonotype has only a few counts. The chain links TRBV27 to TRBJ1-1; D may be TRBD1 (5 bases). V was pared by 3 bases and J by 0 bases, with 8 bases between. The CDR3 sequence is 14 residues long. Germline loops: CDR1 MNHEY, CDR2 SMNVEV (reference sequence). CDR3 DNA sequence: TGTGCCAGCAGTTTCTTAGGGGTGAACACTGAAGCTTTCTTT. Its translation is CASSFLGVNTEAFF.

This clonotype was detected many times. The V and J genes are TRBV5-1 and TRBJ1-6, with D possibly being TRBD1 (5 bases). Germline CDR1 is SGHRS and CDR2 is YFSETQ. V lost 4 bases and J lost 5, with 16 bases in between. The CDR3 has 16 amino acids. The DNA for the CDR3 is TGCGCCAGCAGCCCCTACGCGGGACCAGATAATTCACCCCTCCACTTT. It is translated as CASSPYAGPDNSPLHF.

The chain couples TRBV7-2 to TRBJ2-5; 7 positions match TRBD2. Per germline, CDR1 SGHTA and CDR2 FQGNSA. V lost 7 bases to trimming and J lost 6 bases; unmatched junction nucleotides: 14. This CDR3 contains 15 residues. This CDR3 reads CASTAGRGIRQTQYF. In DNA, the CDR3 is TGTGCCAGCACCGCGGGGCGGGGGATCCGGCAGACCCAGTACTTC.

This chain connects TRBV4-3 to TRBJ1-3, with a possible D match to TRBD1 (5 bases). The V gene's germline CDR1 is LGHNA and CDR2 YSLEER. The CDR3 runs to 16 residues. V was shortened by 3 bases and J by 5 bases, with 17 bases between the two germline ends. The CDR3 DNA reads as TGCGCCAGCAGCCACGGGACTTCGGACCGCCGAAACACCATATATTTT. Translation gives CASSHGTSDRRNTIYF.